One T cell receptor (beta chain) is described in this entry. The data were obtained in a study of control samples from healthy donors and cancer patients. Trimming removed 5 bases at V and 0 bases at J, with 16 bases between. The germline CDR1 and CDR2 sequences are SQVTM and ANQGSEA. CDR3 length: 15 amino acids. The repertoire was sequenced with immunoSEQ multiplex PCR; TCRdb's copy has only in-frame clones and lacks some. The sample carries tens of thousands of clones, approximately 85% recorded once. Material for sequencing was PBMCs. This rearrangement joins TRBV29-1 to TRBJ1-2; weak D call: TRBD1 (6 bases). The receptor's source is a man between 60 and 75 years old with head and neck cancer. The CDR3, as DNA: TGCAGCGTTAAAAAGGGGGGCGCATCTAACTATGGCTACACCTTC. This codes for CSVKKGGASNYGYTF.